The rows below give T cell receptor beta chains drawn from one sample of a study of blood T cell repertoires in COVID-19. The table came from immunoSEQ multiplex PCR; TCRdb's copy has only in-frame clones and leaves some out. The table records some 250,000 clones, 70% to 80% of them present only once. The sequencing sample was made of peripheral blood. These TCRs come from a woman older than 75 with acute or convalescent COVID-19. The CDR3 runs from the conserved cysteine through the conserved F or W. Fields, in order: CDR3 length, D gene, V gene, CDR3 protein. A D gene is named only where the DNA matches it firmly.

>15|TRBD1|TRBV5-1
CASSPQGQGGTEAFF
>13|-|TRBV19
CASTGNENTEAFF
>13|TRBD1|TRBV5-6
CASSSGTDSPLHF
>15|-|TRBV6-1
CASSDAATSGYGYTF
>16|-|TRBV6-6
CASSYSYLSGTGELFF
>13|-|TRBV2
CASRGSGTDTQYF
>14|-|TRBV19
CASSIQGRGTEAFF
>15|-|TRBV4-3
CASSHLGGPGNTIYF
>16|-|TRBV18
CASSLGTYPRRVGYTF
>16|TRBD1|TRBV7-9
CASSLRGQGSTGELFF
>16|TRBD1|TRBV7-2
CASSFTGTGGIYGYTF
>13|TRBD2|TRBV27
CASRAGGVGTQYF
>11|-|TRBV30
CAWSRSYEQYF
>14|TRBD2|TRBV5-1
CASSRTSGGDEQYF
>12|-|TRBV3-1/TRBV3-2
CASSRGSQPQHF
>12|-|TRBV28
CASNVGTNEQFF
>13|-|TRBV18
CASSPQLTYEQYF
>14|-|TRBV27
CASSLMDREYEQYF
>11|TRBD1|TRBV20-1
CSATDRVDQHF
>15|-|TRBV18
CASSPQEGISYEQYF
>15|-|TRBV6-6
CASSYSGAFNQPQHF
>16|-|TRBV2
CASSVGAPRSGTEAFF
>14|-|TRBV30
CAWSPRLGAFEQYF
>13|-|TRBV4-3
CASSQENRREAFF
>14|-|TRBV6-2/TRBV6-3
CASSQDYPTDTQYF
>20|-|TRBV5-5
CASSLLRQGFTQGYQETQYF
>15|-|TRBV11-2
CASRSSGSGANVLTF
>16|-|TRBV3-1/TRBV3-2
CASSLTLRGSGNTIYF
>16|TRBD1|TRBV5-1
CASSDDRVGTNEKLFF
>12|-|TRBV29-1
CSARTDTDTQYF
>14|-|TRBV5-1
CASSSEPFSTEAFF
>16|-|TRBV9
CASSEAIAWATDTQYF
>16|-|TRBV13
CASSLGGGRVNQPQHF
>15|-|TRBV6-5
CASSYATAGKETQYF
>15|-|TRBV7-9
CASSLSGSHTDTQYF
>17|TRBD1|TRBV3-1/TRBV3-2
CASSQDAFEGASGTQYF
>15|TRBD1|TRBV5-1
CASSLEQGASYEQYF
>15|TRBD2|TRBV6-5
CASSYDSSGRETQYF
>12|TRBD2|TRBV10-3
CAISDTSDGQYF
>14|-|TRBV2
CASRVGQNTGELFF
>13|-|TRBV19
CASSTGMWETQYF
>13|-|TRBV12-3/TRBV12-4
CASSLRTEYGYTF
>15|-|TRBV3-1/TRBV3-2
CASSQPGPVGEKLFF
>14|TRBD1|TRBV4-1
CASSQVGQGRGYTF
>15|-|TRBV10-3
CAISESWSSNYGYTF